The entry below gives a single T cell receptor (beta chain) sequence along with its context. The source of the sample is a study of blood T cell repertoires in COVID-19. Study context: Material from acute and convalescent COVID-19 was sourced from the United States, Italy and Spain. Sources were T cells, B-cell-depleted T cells, or PBMCs; the material itself was cDNA or gDNA.

This CDR3 has 16 residues. CDR1 and CDR2 (germline): MNHEY, SVGAGI. V shed 0 bases and J shed 2 bases, with 11 bases lying between them. The table came from immunoSEQ multiplex PCR; TCRdb's copy has only in-frame clones and leaves some out. Among some 230,000 clones listed, roughly 83% were seen once. This sequence joins TRBV6-5 and TRBJ2-1; TRBD2 might be the D (6 bases). The source material was peripheral blood. The sequence came from a woman between 45 and 60 years old with acute or convalescent COVID-19. CDR3 sequence reads: CASSYSRRAPYNEQFF. The DNA for the CDR3 is TGTGCCAGCAGTTACTCGAGGAGGGCCCCCTACAATGAGCAGTTCTTC.